This paragraph reports one T cell receptor beta chain. What it binds is unknown. These data belong to a study of blood T cells in healthy people across ages. The study's findings and limits: Versus aged donors, long-lived donors had higher diversity and more naive CD4+ cells. PBMCs went unsorted, and a conclusive naive versus antigen-experienced comparison was therefore prevented.

The V gene lost 5 bases and the J gene lost 6 bases, with 16 bases spanning the gap. The CDR3 is made up of 14 amino acids. Germline CDR1 is MNHEY and CDR2 is SMNVEV (reference sequence). Together with a sample-barcoded 5' primer, a J-beta primer mix was included in a second PCR lasting roughly 7 to 11 cycles. TCRdb re-derived calls from the 5' RACE reads in MiXCR, one entry per CDR3 protein. This sample yields roughly 1,300,000 distinct CDR3 sequences, of which around 59% are seen a single time; 6.5% to 8.5% belongs to the top ten. The specimen was blood. The V and J genes are TRBV27 and TRBJ1-1; D is perhaps TRBD1 (5 bases). The sequence derives from a man aged 18 to 29 in good health. CDR3 coding DNA: TGTGCCAGCAGTCAATACTCCGAGACAGCTGAAGCTTTCTTT. Translating it yields CASSQYSETAEAFF.